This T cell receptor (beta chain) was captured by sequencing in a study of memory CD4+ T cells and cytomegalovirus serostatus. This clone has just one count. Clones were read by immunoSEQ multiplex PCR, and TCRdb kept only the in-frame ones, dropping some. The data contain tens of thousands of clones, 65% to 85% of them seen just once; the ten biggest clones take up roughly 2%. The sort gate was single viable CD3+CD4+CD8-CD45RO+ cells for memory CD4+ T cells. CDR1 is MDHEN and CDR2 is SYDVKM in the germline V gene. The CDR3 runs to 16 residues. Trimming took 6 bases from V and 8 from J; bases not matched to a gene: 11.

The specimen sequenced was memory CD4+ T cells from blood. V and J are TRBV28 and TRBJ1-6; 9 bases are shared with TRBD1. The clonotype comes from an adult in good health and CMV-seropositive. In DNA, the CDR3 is TGTGCCAGCAGATCTTATCGCCGGGACAGGGATTCACCCCTCCACTTT. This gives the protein CASRSYRRDRDSPLHF.